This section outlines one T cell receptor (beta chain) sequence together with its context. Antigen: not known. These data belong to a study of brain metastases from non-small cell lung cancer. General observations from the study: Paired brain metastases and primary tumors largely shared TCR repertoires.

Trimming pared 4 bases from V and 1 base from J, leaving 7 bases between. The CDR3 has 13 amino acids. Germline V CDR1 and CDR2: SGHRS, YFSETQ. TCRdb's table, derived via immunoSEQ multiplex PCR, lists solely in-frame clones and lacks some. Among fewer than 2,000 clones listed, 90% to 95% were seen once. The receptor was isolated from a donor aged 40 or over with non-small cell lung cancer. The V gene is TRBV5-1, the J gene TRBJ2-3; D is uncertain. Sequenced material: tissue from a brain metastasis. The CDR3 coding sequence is TGCGCCAGCAGCCTTATTGGCACAGATACGCAGTATTTT. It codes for CASSLIGTDTQYF.